Listed here are 5 T cell receptor beta chains from one sample, sequenced in a study of PD-1 blockade in classical Hodgkin lymphoma. Assay: immunoSEQ multiplex PCR; the TCRdb copy retains only in-frame clones and omits some. This sample has tens of thousands of clones, with over 55% found just once. Each of the patients experienced relapse following autologous stem cell transplantation, and their brentuximab vedotin exposure differed. Sequences were derived from peripheral blood mononuclear cells (PBMCs), sampled at baseline. Every receptor here comes from a human donor with classical Hodgkin lymphoma.

This clone has a single count. CDR3 coding DNA: TGTGCCAGCAGCCCCGGGGCGTCGGGTACGCAGTATTTT. Protein sequence: CASSPGASGTQYF. The chain uses TRBV11-2 and TRBJ2-3; the D call may be TRBD1 or TRBD2 (5 bases each). The V gene's germline CDR1 is SGHAT and CDR2 FQNNGV. The V gene lost 5 bases and the J gene lost 8 bases, with 14 bases spanning the gap. CDR3 length equals 13 residues.

The rearrangement uses TRBV6-1 and TRBJ1-5, with D tentatively TRBD1 (5 bases). The CDR3 is 13 residues long. Looked up from germline, CDR1 is MNHNS and CDR2 is SASEGT. The V end was cut by 7 bases, the J end by 5 bases, with 12 bases between. The CDR3 DNA reads as TGTGCCAGCACTAAGGGGTTCGATCAGCCCCAGCATTTT. Encoded protein: CASTKGFDQPQHF.

This chain links TRBV7-6 with TRBJ2-5; D is possibly TRBD1 (5 bases). The CDR3 extends over 14 amino acids. V lost 1 base, J lost 4 bases, and 10 bases lay in between. The V gene's germline CDR1 is SGHVS and CDR2 FNYEAQ. The CDR3 DNA sequence: TGTGCCAGCAGCTTAGGGTGGACAACAGAGACCCAGTACTTC. This encodes CASSLGWTTETQYF.

The chain has TRBV4-3 and TRBJ2-2, with a weak D call TRBD1 (5 bases). This CDR3 contains 14 residues. Per germline, CDR1 LGHNA and CDR2 YSLEER. V was clipped by 1 base and J by 7 bases, with 10 bases between them. The CDR3 DNA follows: TGCGCCAGCAGCCAAGTTTTTAGGGGCGGGGAGCTGTTTTTT. It translates to CASSQVFRGGELFF.

The chain carries TRBV7-2 and TRBJ1-2; D gene ambiguous. Trimming removed 5 bases at V and 4 bases at J, with 8 bases between. Germline V gene lookup returns CDR1 SGHTA and CDR2 FQGNSA. The CDR3 is made up of 12 amino acids. Here the CDR3 reads CASSRTVYGYTF. CDR3 DNA: TGTGCCAGCAGCCGGACGGTCTATGGCTACACCTTC.